This passage covers 17 T cell receptor beta chains from one sample sequenced in a study of blood T cell repertoires in COVID-19. Here immunoSEQ multiplex PCR was the method, and the copy in TCRdb shows in-frame clones only, minus some. The sample gives more than 75,000 clones, about 86% of which show up once; around 4.8% is in the top ten. Sequences were obtained from peripheral blood. Receptors were obtained from a woman aged 80 or over with acute or convalescent COVID-19.

The CDR3 DNA sequence: TGTGCCAGCAGTTATGCCGGGACAGATAATAATTCACCCCTCCACTTT. Protein: CASSYAGTDNNSPLHF. The rearrangement uses TRBV2 and TRBJ1-6; 7 bases fit TRBD1. This CDR3 region has 16 residues. V lost 5 bases, J lost 5 bases, and 9 bases stayed unmatched. The germline V gene has CDR1 SNHLY and CDR2 FYNNEI.

The rearrangement uses TRBV19 and TRBJ2-5, with a possible D match to TRBD2 (6 bases). Germline V gene data show CDR1 as LNHDA and CDR2 as SQIVND (reference sequence). The CDR3 runs to 15 residues. The germline V and J ends were trimmed by 0 bases and 4 bases, with 12 bases remaining between them. The CDR3 DNA is TGTGCCAGTAGTATAGAAGGCGGAGGGCGAGAGACCCAGTACTTC. Translating it yields CASSIEGGGRETQYF.

The chain is built from TRBV6-2 or TRBV6-3 and TRBJ1-2; no clear D. CDR3 length equals 14 residues. CDR1 and CDR2 from the germline V gene are MNHEY and SVGEGT. V was clipped by 0 bases and J by 4 bases, with 9 bases between them. The CDR3 spells CASSYSAESYGYTF. The DNA of the CDR3 is TGTGCCAGCAGTTACTCTGCAGAAAGCTATGGCTACACCTTC.

This clone appeared a single time. The rearrangement uses TRBV6-5 and TRBJ2-7; D is perhaps TRBD2 (7 bases). The germline V gene has CDR1 MNHEY and CDR2 SVGAGI. Trimming removed 2 bases from V and 2 bases from J, with 10 bases in between. This CDR3 is built from 14 residues. The CDR3, as DNA: TGTGCCAGCAGTTACGGGAGGGGGGCCTACGAGCAGTACTTC. Translated, it gives CASSYGRGAYEQYF.

A single count supports this clone. V and J are TRBV4-1 and TRBJ1-2; 8 positions agree with TRBD1. With 4 bases clipped from V and 4 bases from J, the junction kept 11 bases outside the gene matches. The CDR3 runs 16 residues. Per germline, CDR1 MGHRA and CDR2 YSYEKL. The CDR3 is CASSRARTGMSYGYTF. The CDR3 nucleotides read TGCGCCAGCAGCCGGGCGAGGACAGGGATGAGCTATGGCTACACCTTC.

The gene calls are TRBV6-2 or TRBV6-3 and TRBJ1-5; TRBD1 matches 7 bases. From germline, CDR1 is MNHEY and CDR2 SVGEGT. CDR3 size: 11 residues. The ends lost 2 bases at V and 14 bases at J; junction bases unmatched: 3. CDR3 DNA sequence: TGTGCCAGCAGTTACGGAGGGACAGAGCATTTT. Its protein product is CASSYGGTEHF.

The chain is built from TRBV5-1 and TRBJ2-5, with D perhaps matching TRBD2 (6 bases). The CDR3 length is 15 residues. Germline CDR1 SGHRS, CDR2 YFSETQ. Trimming pared 6 bases from V and 1 base from J, leaving 16 bases between. CDR3 residues: CASTRVSGGQETQYF. CDR3 DNA: TGCGCCAGCACCCGTGTTTCCGGGGGCCAAGAGACCCAGTACTTC.

The chain is built from TRBV5-1 and TRBJ1-2; TRBD1 aligns across 8 bases. This CDR3 has 14 residues. J was trimmed by 4 bases and V by 4 bases; bases with no gene match: 6. CDR1 is SGHRS, CDR2 YFSETQ, per germline. The CDR3, as DNA: TGCGCCAGCAGCACACCGGGACAGGTCTATGGCTACACCTTC. It is translated as CASSTPGQVYGYTF.

This rearrangement joins TRBV5-1 to TRBJ2-3; 8 positions match TRBD2. Trimming at V came to 7 bases and at J to 4 bases, leaving 11 bases not matched to a gene. CDR1 and CDR2 (germline): SGHRS, YFSETQ. This CDR3 comprises 15 residues. The CDR3 DNA reads as TGCGCCAGCTCCCTGCAGGCAGCGGGGGCAGATACGCAGTATTTT. Amino acids: CASSLQAAGADTQYF.

This clone has just a few counts. V is TRBV3-1 (or the pseudogene TRBV3-2) and J is TRBJ1-1; D possibly corresponds to TRBD1 (6 bases). CDR3 length: 14 amino acids. Trimming cost V 1 base and J 7 bases, with 13 bases left between them. CDR1 and CDR2 (germline): LGHDT, YNNKEL (reference sequence). The CDR3 region has the DNA TGTGCCAGCAGCCAAGTGGGGGCAATGGGTGAAGCTTTCTTT. As protein: CASSQVGAMGEAFF.

The chain joins TRBV3-1 (or the pseudogene TRBV3-2) to TRBJ1-6, with 8 bases aligning to TRBD1. Germline V CDR1 and CDR2: LGHDT, YNNKEL (reference sequence). Trimming at V came to 6 bases and at J to 5 bases, leaving 6 bases not matched to a gene. This CDR3 comprises 15 residues. CDR3 sequence reads: CASRSDRGHNSPLHF. CDR3 coding DNA: TGTGCCAGCAGATCCGACAGGGGCCATAATTCACCCCTCCACTTT.

The chain has TRBV6-1 and TRBJ1-5; D is possibly TRBD1 (5 bases). Germline CDR1 MNHNS, CDR2 SASEGT. Trimming removed 3 bases at V and 3 bases at J, with 12 bases between. This CDR3 contains 15 residues. The DNA for the CDR3 is TGTGCCAGCAGTGACCTTGGGGCCGTCAATCAGCCCCAGCATTTT. Translating gives CASSDLGAVNQPQHF.

The rearrangement joins TRBV30 to TRBJ2-5; the D gene is possibly TRBD1 (6 bases). Germline CDR1 GTSNPN, CDR2 SVGIG (reference sequence). Trimming removed 2 bases at V and 5 bases at J, with 18 bases between. The CDR3 is made up of 15 amino acids. In DNA form, the CDR3 reads TGTGCCTGGAGTCTCCCCCGGGGCACAGGGGAGACCCAGTACTTC. This gives the protein CAWSLPRGTGETQYF.

This clone was seen only once. The rearrangement joins TRBV5-1 to TRBJ1-1; D perhaps matches TRBD1 (6 bases). Germline-derived CDR1 and CDR2 are SGHRS and YFSETQ. V lost 4 bases and J 3 bases, leaving 16 bases between the germline ends. The CDR3 length is 15 residues. The CDR3 region has the DNA TGCGCCAGCAGCCCGGAAGGGGGATCCCACACTGAAGCTTTCTTT. Its translation: CASSPEGGSHTEAFF.

The chain carries TRBV6-5 and TRBJ1-1, with a weak D call TRBD1 (5 bases). The germline gives CDR1 MNHEY, CDR2 SVGAGI. CDR3 length: 15 amino acids. Between the trimmed V and J ends, which lost 2 bases and 4 bases, there was a span of 14 bases. The CDR3 DNA sequence: TGTGCCAGCAGTTACGGAAGGGGAAGGGGCACTGAAGCTTTCTTT. Protein product: CASSYGRGRGTEAFF.

This chain connects TRBV10-3 to TRBJ1-2, with no clear D. Trimming removed 11 bases at V and 0 bases at J, with 19 bases between. The CDR3 has 15 residues. CDR1 is ENHRY, CDR2 SYGVKD, per germline. The DNA for the CDR3 is TGTGCCTCGTCTCCGAGCGGCACTACTAACTATGGCTACACCTTC. It specifies CASSPSGTTNYGYTF.

The genes are TRBV18 and TRBJ1-1, with D perhaps TRBD1 (5 bases). The V and J ends lost 6 bases and 5 bases respectively, with 13 bases between them. Germline loops: CDR1 KGHSH, CDR2 LQKENI. CDR3 size: 13 residues. CDR3 loop: CASSPFRDTEAFF. In nucleotides, the CDR3 is TGTGCCAGCTCTCCTTTCAGGGATACTGAAGCTTTCTTT.